Below, one T cell receptor (beta chain) is given with its context. Alopecia areata patients gave lesional scalp punch biopsies and peripheral blood samples. This entry belongs to a study of CD8+ T cells in alopecia areata. Study background: Once tofacitinib had been taken for 6 to 18 months, 6 months off drug followed.

RNA was extracted and reverse transcribed into cDNA as the sequencing template. Assay used: immunoSEQ multiplex PCR; TCRdb lists only in-frame clones, some missing. This table holds over 10,000 clones, over 55% found once. V lost 11 bases and J lost 5; bases outside the gene matches: 6. CDR3 length: 12 amino acids. CDR1 is ENHRY and CDR2 is SYGVKD in the germline V gene. This TCR derives from a human donor with alopecia areata. Sequenced input: skin. The chain has TRBV10-3 and TRBJ2-1; TRBD2 aligns across 7 bases. Written as DNA, the CDR3 is TGTGCCGCCTCGACTAGCAACAATGAGCAGTTCTTC. It specifies CAASTSNNEQFF.